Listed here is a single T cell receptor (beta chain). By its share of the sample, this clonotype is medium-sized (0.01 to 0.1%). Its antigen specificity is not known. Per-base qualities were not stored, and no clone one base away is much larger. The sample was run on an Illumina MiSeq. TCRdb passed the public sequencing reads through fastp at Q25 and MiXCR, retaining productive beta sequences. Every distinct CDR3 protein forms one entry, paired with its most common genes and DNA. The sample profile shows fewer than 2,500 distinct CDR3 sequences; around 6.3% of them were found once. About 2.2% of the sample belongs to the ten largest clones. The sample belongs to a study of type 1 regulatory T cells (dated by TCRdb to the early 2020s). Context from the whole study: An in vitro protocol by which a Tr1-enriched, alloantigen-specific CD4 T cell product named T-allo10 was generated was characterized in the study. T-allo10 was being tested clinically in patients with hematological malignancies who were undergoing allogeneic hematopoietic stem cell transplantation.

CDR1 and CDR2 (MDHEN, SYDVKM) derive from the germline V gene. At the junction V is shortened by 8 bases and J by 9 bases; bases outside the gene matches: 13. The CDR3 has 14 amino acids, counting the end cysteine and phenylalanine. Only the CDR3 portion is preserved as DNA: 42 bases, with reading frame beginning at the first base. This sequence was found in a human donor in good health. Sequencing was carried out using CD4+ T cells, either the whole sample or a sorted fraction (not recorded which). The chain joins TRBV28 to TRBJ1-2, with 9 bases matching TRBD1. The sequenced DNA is TGTGCCAGCCATGGGACAGGGACGGTTGATCGCTACACCTTC. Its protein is CASHGTGTVDRYTF.